Described below is a single TCR beta chain sequence and its context. Per the original methods: Amplification of reference gene primers provided the estimated nucleated cell counts. Clones were read by immunoSEQ multiplex PCR, and TCRdb kept only the in-frame ones, dropping some. The V and J calls and the clone size are those of that table, but D and trimming were determined from the DNA. Of a few hundred thousand clones in the sample, around 90% are singletons; the top ten hold about 1%. Everyone who took part was roughly 18 to 89 years old, and they came from 20 to 25 US areas. Participants' reported clinical history set cohort assignment. The study counted Cohort 3 donors as recovered given two negative PCRs, clearance, or symptom resolution. The data were taken from a study of blood T cell repertoires in COVID-19. The germline V and J ends were trimmed by 3 bases and 3 bases, with 14 bases remaining between them. The CDR3 runs 15 residues. Germline values: CDR1 SEHNR, CDR2 FQNEAQ (reference sequence).

The clonotype originates from a woman younger than 45 who had recovered from COVID-19. J is TRBJ1-1 and V is TRBV7-9; D perhaps matches TRBD1 (6 bases). The sample taken for sequencing was PBMCs or T cells enriched from blood (not recorded which). The CDR3, as DNA: TGTGCCAGCAGCTTTGGATTGGGGGCTGACACTGAAGCTTTCTTT. Translating gives CASSFGLGADTEAFF.